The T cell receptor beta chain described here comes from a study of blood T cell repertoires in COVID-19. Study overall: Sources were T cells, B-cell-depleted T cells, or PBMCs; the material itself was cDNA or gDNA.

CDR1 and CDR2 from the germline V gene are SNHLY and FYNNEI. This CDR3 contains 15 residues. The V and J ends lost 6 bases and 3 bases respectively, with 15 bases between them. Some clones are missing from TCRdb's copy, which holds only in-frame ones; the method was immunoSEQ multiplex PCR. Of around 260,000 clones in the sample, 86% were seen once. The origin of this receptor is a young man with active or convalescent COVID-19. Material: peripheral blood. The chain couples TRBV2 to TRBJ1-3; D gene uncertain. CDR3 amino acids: CASSQVRDNGNTIYF. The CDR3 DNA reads TGTGCCAGCAGCCAGGTACGGGATAATGGAAACACCATATATTTT.